The 28 T cell receptor beta chains in this list originate from one sample, sequenced in a study of T cells expressing NK-cell markers. TCRdb re-called the 5' RACE reads; one entry per CDR3 protein, DNA not given. The repertoire table contains about 260,000 distinct CDR3 sequences. Sequenced input: blood T cells: a sorted CD56 or NKG2C T cell subset, CD4+ or CD8+ T cells, or bulk PBMC T cells (not recorded which). The source is a woman aged 18 to 69 in good health.

This chain uses TRBV29-1 with TRBJ1-2. From germline, CDR1 is SQVTM and CDR2 ANQGSEA. The CDR3 runs to 13 residues. The CDR3 sequence: CSVSGGVNYGYTF.

The chain recombines TRBV9 with TRBJ2-5; TCRdb's D call of TRBD2 is untestable without DNA. Per the germline V gene, CDR1 is SGDLS and CDR2 is YYNGEE. The CDR3 totals 14 residues. CDR3: CASSVEVLSGTQYF. Full variable domain (remainder filled in from reference TRBV9 and TRBJ2-5): DSGVTQTPKHLITATGQRVTLRCSPRSGDLSVYWYQQSLDQGLQFLIQYYNGEERAKGNILERFSAQQFPDLHSELNLSSLELGDSALYFCASSVEVLSGTQYFGPGTRLLVL.

The V call is TRBV4-1, the J call TRBJ2-1. From germline, CDR1 is MGHRA and CDR2 YSYEKL. The CDR3 is made up of 17 amino acids. The CDR3 here is CASSQEGFGFSYNEQFF.

The rearrangement links TRBV20-1 to TRBJ2-3; TCRdb names TRBD1, which stays unverified in the absence of DNA. In germline, CDR1 is DFQATT, CDR2 SNEGSKA (reference sequence). The CDR3 runs 11 residues. Here the CDR3 reads CSARAPGTQYF.

This chain uses TRBV25-1 with TRBJ1-4; without DNA, the TCRdb call of TRBD1 cannot be checked. Per the germline V gene, CDR1 is MGHDK and CDR2 is SYGVNS. The length of the CDR3 is 15 residues. The CDR3 region is CASSTDSATNEKLFF.

This chain's CDR3 is CASSLFSGGSQETQYF. V and J are TRBV5-6 and TRBJ2-5; there is no DNA to check the TCRdb D call of TRBD2. The CDR3 consists of 16 residues. Germline CDR1 SGHDT, CDR2 YYEEEE.

The rearrangement uses TRBV14 and TRBJ2-7; as DNA is missing, the TRBD2 call by TCRdb cannot be tested. The germline V gene has CDR1 SGHDN and CDR2 FVKESK. The CDR3 has 13 residues. The CDR3 is CATGRTGRAEQYF.

The chain couples TRBV7-2 to TRBJ2-7; TCRdb's D call of TRBD1 is untestable without DNA. The CDR3 spans 13 residues. CDR1 SGHTA and CDR2 FQGNSA come from the germline V gene. The CDR3 sequence is CASSRDRPYEQYF.

This chain links TRBV7-3 with TRBJ2-3; TCRdb proposes TRBD1, but this gene call is untestable without DNA. The germline CDR1 and CDR2 sequences are SGHTA and FQGTGA. The CDR3 contains 13 residues. The CDR3: CASSLPPGNTQYF. The variable domain in full, completed from reference TRBV7-3 and TRBJ2-3, reads GAGVSQTPSNKVTEKGKYVELRCDPISGHTALYWYRQSLGQGPEFLIYFQGTGAADDSGLPNDRFFAVRPEGSVSTLKIQRTERGDSAVYLCASSLPPGNTQYFGPGTRLTVL.

This sequence joins TRBV18 and TRBJ2-3; the TCRdb call, TRBD1, lacks DNA for checking. Germline values: CDR1 KGHSH, CDR2 LQKENI. CDR3 length equals 14 residues. The CDR3 sequence: CASSTYRSTDTQYF.

V gene TRBV4-1 combines with J gene TRBJ2-3; the TCRdb call, TRBD1, lacks DNA for checking. Germline CDR1 is MGHRA and CDR2 is YSYEKL. The CDR3 covers 16 residues. The CDR3 reads CASSQEGGTSVDTQYF.

This chain connects TRBV12-3 or TRBV12-4 to TRBJ1-3. This CDR3 is 15 amino acids long. CDR3 region: CASNRDRASGNTIYF.

V usage is TRBV7-3 and J usage is TRBJ1-1; TCRdb returns TRBD1, unconfirmable since there is no DNA. The germline gives CDR1 SGHTA, CDR2 FQGTGA. This CDR3 comprises 15 residues. This chain's CDR3 is CATCPTSARDTEAFF.

The chain uses TRBV6-2 or TRBV6-3 and TRBJ2-5. CDR3 length equals 13 residues. Germline CDR1 MNHEY, CDR2 SVGEGT. The CDR3 protein is CASRRGVQETQYF.

The gene calls are TRBV6-6 and TRBJ2-3. This CDR3 is 13 amino acids long. CDR1 and CDR2 from the germline V gene are MNHNY and SVGAGI (reference sequence). CDR3 sequence reads: CASRHTSTDTQYF.

This sequence joins TRBV2 and TRBJ1-1. CDR3 length: 14 residues. CDR1 is SNHLY, CDR2 FYNNEI, per germline. This CDR3 reads CASRPRGANTEAFF.

V usage is TRBV25-1 and J usage is TRBJ2-4; TCRdb lists TRBD2, though no DNA is available to test this call. This CDR3 is 19 amino acids long. Germline V lookup: CDR1 MGHDK, CDR2 SYGVNS. The CDR3 sequence is CASSPNRGTSGYYKNIQYF.

The J gene is TRBJ2-3, the V gene TRBV28; TCRdb lists TRBD1, though no DNA is available to test this call. This CDR3 comprises 15 residues. Germline assignment: CDR1 MDHEN and CDR2 SYDVKM. This chain's CDR3 is CASRATGLATDTQYF.

J is TRBJ2-1 and V is TRBV6-1; TCRdb proposes TRBD1, but this gene call is untestable without DNA. The CDR3 spans 15 residues. The germline CDR1 and CDR2 sequences are MNHNS and SASEGT. Here the CDR3 reads CASSPGTAAHNEQFF.

The rearrangement joins TRBV20-1 to TRBJ2-2; TCRdb outputs TRBD2, but without DNA this stays unchecked. Germline values: CDR1 DFQATT, CDR2 SNEGSKA (reference sequence). This CDR3 is 13 amino acids long. The CDR3 region is CSSPGGNTGELFF.

V gene TRBV4-3 combines with J gene TRBJ1-2; the TCRdb D gene call, TRBD1, has no DNA to confirm it. The CDR3 loop spans 14 amino acids. Per germline, CDR1 LGHNA and CDR2 YSLEER. CDR3 residues: CASSQGVADYGYTF.

V gene TRBV6-1 combines with J gene TRBJ1-2; TCRdb lists TRBD1, though no DNA is available to test this call. The V gene's germline CDR1 is MNHNS and CDR2 SASEGT. CDR3 length equals 16 residues. This CDR3 reads CASSETALQGFRGYTF.

This chain joins TRBV5-1 and TRBJ2-1; the TCRdb call, TRBD2, lacks DNA for checking. This CDR3 region has 14 residues. Germline CDR1 SGHRS, CDR2 YFSETQ. The CDR3 sequence: CASTVTSGYNEQFF.

CDR3 sequence reads: CASTRQNEQFF. This chain uses TRBV3-1 with TRBJ2-1. The CDR3 covers 11 residues. Germline CDR1 and CDR2: LGHDT and YNNKEL (reference sequence).

The rearrangement uses TRBV5-5 and TRBJ2-2. This CDR3 is built from 15 residues. Germline CDR1 and CDR2: SGHKS and YYEKEE (reference sequence). The CDR3 loop reads CASSLWTGNTGELFF.

V is TRBV6-4 and J is TRBJ2-3; no DNA is available, so the TRBD1 call from TCRdb remains unchecked. The CDR3 loop spans 15 amino acids. Germline CDR1 MRHNA, CDR2 SNTAGT. Here the CDR3 reads CASRAGTGGRDTQYF.

The chain has TRBV14 and TRBJ2-5; lacking DNA, the TRBD2 call made by TCRdb goes unchecked. This CDR3 is 15 amino acids long. Germline V gives CDR1 SGHDN, CDR2 FVKESK. The CDR3 spells CASSRTSGWGETQYF.

The V call is TRBV29-1, the J call TRBJ1-2; there is no DNA to check the TCRdb D call of TRBD1. Germline assignment: CDR1 SQVTM and CDR2 ANQGSEA. CDR3 size: 12 residues. The CDR3 spells CSVEGAGGGYTF.